A single sample is the source of the 28 T cell receptor beta chains below, sequenced in a study of cytomegalovirus exposure and HLA in healthy donors. Primers for the PCR totalled 60 Vbeta and 13 Jbeta. Produced via immunoSEQ multiplex PCR; TCRdb's table is partial and in-frame only. The data contain tens of thousands of clones, more than 70% of them singletons. Sequencing was performed on PBMCs. These receptor sequences come from a woman aged 40 to 49 in good health and CMV-seropositive.

This sequence joins TRBV2 and TRBJ2-7; 9 bases fit TRBD2. Germline V gene sequence: CDR1 SNHLY, CDR2 FYNNEI. The length of the CDR3 is 14 residues. V gave up 9 bases and J gave up 6 bases; unmatched junction bases: 12. The CDR3 nucleotides are TGTGCCAGAGGACTTAGAGCGGGGGGAGGCGAGCAGTACTTC. Residues: CARGLRAGGGEQYF.

V is TRBV6-6 and J is TRBJ2-7, with 7 bases identical to TRBD1. Germline trimming cut 4 bases from V and 3 bases from J; bases unmatched to any gene: 9. Germline V gives CDR1 MNHNY, CDR2 SVGAGI (reference sequence). The length of the CDR3 is 15 residues. As DNA, the CDR3 is TGTGCCAGCAGTTCCATCCAACAGGGGCTCTACGAGCAGTACTTC. This gives the protein CASSSIQQGLYEQYF.

V is TRBV29-1 and J is TRBJ1-5; D is possibly TRBD1 (5 bases). Trimming took off 3 bases at V and 4 bases at J, with 10 bases between the two ends. The CDR3 extends over 13 amino acids. Germline lookup yields CDR1 SQVTM and CDR2 ANQGSEA. CDR3 nucleotide sequence: TGCAGCGTTGAGGAGGGGAGGAATCAGCCCCAGCATTTT. This gives the protein CSVEEGRNQPQHF.

CDR3 loop: CASSQNYGYTF. CDR3 coding DNA: TGTGCCAGCAGCCAAAACTATGGCTACACCTTC. V gene TRBV5-5 combines with J gene TRBJ1-2; D unclear. The CDR3 loop spans 11 amino acids. Germline CDR1 reads SGHKS; CDR2 reads YYEKEE (reference sequence). Trimming cost V 4 bases and J 2 bases, with 3 bases left between them.

This clone was seen a few times. This chain links TRBV6-1 with TRBJ1-1, with D perhaps matching TRBD1 (5 bases). Trimming removed 1 base at V and 0 bases at J, with 6 bases between. Germline V gene sequence: CDR1 MNHNS, CDR2 SASEGT. The CDR3 length is 14 residues. CDR3 nucleotides: TGTGCCAGCAGTGAAGAGGGGTTGAACACTGAAGCTTTCTTT. Its translation: CASSEEGLNTEAFF.

This chain connects TRBV5-8 to TRBJ1-5; a possible D gene is TRBD1 (5 bases). CDR1 and CDR2 from the germline V gene are SGHTS and YDEGEE. The V gene lost 5 bases and the J gene lost 2 bases, with 11 bases spanning the gap. The CDR3 is 14 residues long. CDR3 in DNA: TGTGCCAGCAGTCCCGGGGGGGGCAATCAGCCCCAGCATTTT. Protein: CASSPGGGNQPQHF.

The V and J genes are TRBV29-1 and TRBJ1-2; D call uncertain. The ends were cut back, 6 bases at V and 7 bases at J, with 6 bases in the middle. Per germline, CDR1 SQVTM and CDR2 ANQGSEA. CDR3 length: 9 amino acids. CDR3 region: CSVTPGYTF. In nucleotides, the CDR3 is TGCAGCGTGACTCCTGGCTACACCTTC.

The chain uses TRBV5-8 and TRBJ2-1; possibly TRBD1 for D (6 bases). The germline CDR1 and CDR2 sequences are SGHTS and YDEGEE. The CDR3 is 13 residues long. V lost 0 bases and J 8 bases, leaving 9 bases between the germline ends. The CDR3 reads CASSLDRAHEQFF. The DNA of the CDR3 is TGTGCCAGCAGCTTGGACAGGGCTCATGAGCAGTTCTTC.

The V and J genes are TRBV5-1 and TRBJ1-5, with TRBD1 identical over 9 bases. This CDR3 has 15 amino acids. Germline V gene sequence: CDR1 SGHRS, CDR2 YFSETQ. V trimming: 4 bases; J trimming: 6 bases; junction bases outside the gene matches: 8. CDR3 sequence: CASSPETGGVQPQHF. CDR3 in DNA: TGCGCCAGCAGCCCTGAAACAGGGGGCGTTCAGCCCCAGCATTTT.

This clone has only a few counts. Its ends do not fully match the called genes, so a read error is possible. This chain joins TRBV7-9 and TRBJ1-1; D not resolved. Germline CDR1 is SEHNR and CDR2 is FQNEAQ (reference sequence). The CDR3 covers 12 residues. The CDR3 coding sequence is TGTTCCAGCAGCTTAGTCGGGGCTGAAGCTTTCTTT. This gives the protein CSSSLVGAEAFF.

The chain carries TRBV11-3 and TRBJ1-1; possible D gene TRBD1, 6 bases. The germline V and J ends were trimmed by 5 bases and 2 bases, with 15 bases remaining between them. Germline V gene data show CDR1 as SGHNT and CDR2 as YENEEA. CDR3 size: 15 residues. CDR3 protein: CASSPNGRGNTEAFF. Written as DNA, the CDR3 is TGTGCCAGCAGCCCGAATGGCAGGGGTAACACTGAAGCTTTCTTT.

V usage is TRBV25-1 and J usage is TRBJ1-1; D possibly corresponds to TRBD1 (5 bases). The CDR3 has 15 residues. Germline CDR1 reads MGHDK; CDR2 reads SYGVNS. Trimming left V 6 bases short and J 5 bases short, with 19 bases between. In nucleotides, the CDR3 is TGTGCCAGCAGCCCCGGGCCGACCAAGGGGACTGAAGCTTTCTTT. Translating gives CASSPGPTKGTEAFF.

The chain joins TRBV5-6 to TRBJ1-5; maybe TRBD1 (5 bases). V was clipped by 7 bases and J by 4 bases, with 9 bases between them. The CDR3 spans 12 residues. Germline assignment: CDR1 SGHDT and CDR2 YYEEEE. CDR3 in amino acids: CASSTANQPQHF. The CDR3 nucleotides are TGTGCCAGCTCGACAGCAAATCAGCCCCAGCATTTT.

There are a few counts of this clone. This chain uses TRBV30 with TRBJ2-7; TRBD1 matches at 7 bases. Per germline, CDR1 GTSNPN and CDR2 SVGIG (reference sequence). V gave up 5 bases and J gave up 3 bases; unmatched junction bases: 16. The CDR3 contains 16 residues. The CDR3 DNA follows: TGTGCCTGGGGTCTCACCAACCGGGACAGTCTCTACGAGCAGTACTTC. Amino acids: CAWGLTNRDSLYEQYF. The variable domain in full, completed from reference TRBV30 and TRBJ2-7, reads SQTIHQWPATLVQPVGSPLSLECTVEGTSNPNLYWYRQAAGRGLQLLFYSVGIGQISSEVPQNLSASRPQDRQFILSSKKLLLSDSGFYLCAWGLTNRDSLYEQYFGPGTRLTVT.

The chain is built from TRBV9 and TRBJ1-4; 8 bases agree with TRBD1. This CDR3 contains 15 residues. The J segment lost 5 bases and the V segment lost 0 bases, leaving 3 bases of the junction unmatched. The germline CDR1 and CDR2 sequences are SGDLS and YYNGEE. The CDR3 nucleotides read TGTGCCAGCAGCGTAGACAGGGGGAGCAATGAAAAACTGTTTTTT. Translated: CASSVDRGSNEKLFF.

V and J are TRBV29-1 and TRBJ2-7; 11 nucleotides line up with TRBD1. CDR1 is SQVTM and CDR2 is ANQGSEA in the germline V gene. V lost 7 bases to trimming and J lost 5 bases; unmatched junction nucleotides: 16. This CDR3 has 16 residues. DNA of the CDR3: TGCAGCGCATCACCCCCCGGGGGGACAGGGGGAGACGAGCAGTACTTC. Protein sequence: CSASPPGGTGGDEQYF.

This clone has more than one count but fewer than ten. The chain combines TRBV13 with TRBJ1-4; D may be TRBD1 (5 bases). Trimming stripped 8 bases from V and 3 bases from J, with 10 bases between. In germline, CDR1 is PRHDT, CDR2 FYEKMQ (reference sequence). The CDR3 has 13 amino acids. CDR3 sequence (DNA): TGTGCCAGCGGGGCAGGCCCTAATGAAAAACTGTTTTTT. Its protein is CASGAGPNEKLFF.

V gene TRBV7-6 combines with J gene TRBJ2-7, with 11 positions matching TRBD1. The CDR3 covers 15 residues. CDR1 SGHVS and CDR2 FNYEAQ come from the germline V gene. The ends lost 0 bases at V and 5 bases at J; junction bases unmatched: 3. CDR3 in amino acids: CASSLAGTGGHEQYF. The CDR3 DNA sequence: TGTGCCAGCAGCTTAGCAGGGACAGGGGGTCACGAGCAGTACTTC.

V usage is TRBV2 and J usage is TRBJ1-4; 9 bases are a match to TRBD1. V lost 7 bases, J lost 7 bases, and 7 bases stayed unmatched. The CDR3 covers 14 residues. CDR1 is SNHLY, CDR2 FYNNEI, per germline. CDR3 sequence: CASKGQGIGEKLFF. CDR3 nucleotide sequence: TGTGCCAGCAAAGGACAGGGGATCGGTGAAAAACTGTTTTTT.

The chain combines TRBV19 with TRBJ1-4; D may be TRBD1 (6 bases). V lost 2 bases to trimming and J lost 8 bases, with 12 bases between them. Germline CDR1 and CDR2: LNHDA and SQIVND (reference sequence). CDR3 length: 14 residues. The CDR3 DNA reads TGTGCCAGTAGTATATCCGGGGGGCACGAAAAACTGTTTTTT. Translation: CASSISGGHEKLFF.

This clone was seen only once. J is TRBJ2-5 and V is TRBV11-2, with TRBD1 matching 8 bases. The assigned J gene may be wrong: the sequence end matches TRBJ2-7 better. Germline V lookup: CDR1 SGHAT, CDR2 FQNNGV. This CDR3 spans 14 amino acids. The CDR3 protein is CASSPDRVSYEQYF. Here the CDR3 DNA reads TGTGCCAGCAGCCCGGACAGGGTCTCCTACGAGCAGTACTTC.

The chain combines TRBV7-9 with TRBJ2-7; a possible D gene is TRBD2 (6 bases). The V end was cut by 3 bases, the J end by 7 bases, with 19 bases between. Germline CDR1 is SEHNR and CDR2 is FQNEAQ (reference sequence). The CDR3 covers 15 residues. The CDR3 DNA is TGTGCCAGCAGCTTGGGGGGACGGGGGAGTCGGGAGCAGTACTTC. Protein product: CASSLGGRGSREQYF.

This chain uses TRBV19 with TRBJ1-2, with TRBD1 matching over 8 bases. Germline trimming cut 2 bases from V and 7 bases from J; bases unmatched to any gene: 3. The CDR3 consists of 13 residues. Germline CDR1 reads LNHDA; CDR2 reads SQIVND (reference sequence). In nucleotides, the CDR3 is TGTGCCAGTAGTATACAGGGGGCCGGTGGCTACACCTTC. This gives the protein CASSIQGAGGYTF.

The table lists this clone with a few counts. This chain joins TRBV6-6 and TRBJ2-7, with D tentatively TRBD1 (5 bases). The germline V and J ends were trimmed by 8 bases and 3 bases, with 8 bases remaining between them. Germline CDR1 MNHNY, CDR2 SVGAGI (reference sequence). The CDR3 covers 11 residues. The CDR3 here is CASFGHYEQYF. The CDR3 nucleotides read TGTGCCAGCTTCGGACACTACGAGCAGTACTTC.

The CDR3 DNA follows: TGCGCCAGCAGCCGTGACAGGGCCGAGCAGTACTTC. Protein product: CASSRDRAEQYF. The chain couples TRBV5-1 to TRBJ2-7; TRBD1 matches 7 bases. CDR1 and CDR2 from the germline V gene are SGHRS and YFSETQ. CDR3 length: 12 residues. After removal of 4 bases from V and 6 bases from J, the junction contained 4 bases not matched to a gene. Together with reference TRBV5-1 and TRBJ2-7, the CDR3 gives the full variable domain: KAGVTQTPRYLIKTRGQQVTLSCSPISGHRSVSWYQQTPGQGLQFLFEYFSETQRNKGNFPGRFSGRQFSNSRSEMNVSTLELGDSALYLCASSRDRAEQYFGPGTRLTVT.

This clone has just a few counts. The chain links TRBV14 to TRBJ1-6; 8 bases agree with TRBD1. The CDR3 totals 14 residues. Germline V gene lookup returns CDR1 SGHDN and CDR2 FVKESK. The ends lost 1 base at V and 7 bases at J; junction bases unmatched: 0. The CDR3 nucleotides read TGTGCCAGCAGCCAAGGGACAGGGAATTCACCCCTCCACTTT. It is translated as CASSQGTGNSPLHF.

The chain links TRBV10-3 to TRBJ1-2; perhaps TRBD1 as D (6 bases). CDR3 size: 14 residues. CDR1 is ENHRY and CDR2 is SYGVKD in the germline V gene. The V and J ends lost 11 bases and 8 bases respectively, with 24 bases between them. The CDR3 sequence: CAYYAPGGARGYTF. CDR3 DNA: TGTGCCTACTACGCCCCGGGGGGGGCGCGGGGCTACACCTTC.

The CDR3 reads CASSEVRNYGYTF. The DNA of the CDR3 is TGTGCCAGCAGTGAAGTCAGAAACTATGGCTACACCTTC. This chain links TRBV2 with TRBJ1-2; D uncertain. V lost 1 base to trimming and J lost 2 bases, with 5 bases between them. Per the germline V gene, CDR1 is SNHLY and CDR2 is FYNNEI. This CDR3 is built from 13 residues.